This T cell receptor (beta chain) was identified during a study of blood T cell repertoires in COVID-19. CDR3 length: 14 amino acids. Trimming took off 0 bases at V and 4 bases at J, with 10 bases between the two ends. The germline gives CDR1 SGHDT, CDR2 YYEEEE. The assay was immunoSEQ multiplex PCR, and TCRdb's table has in-frame clones only and misses some. The table shows some 400,000 clones, with around 89% occurring only once. The clonotype was recovered from a young man with active or convalescent COVID-19. The sequencing sample was made of peripheral blood. The V and J genes are TRBV5-6 and TRBJ1-1; D gene unclear. DNA of the CDR3: TGTGCCAGCAGCTTGGATCAGGTCAGCACTGAAGCTTTCTTT. It encodes CASSLDQVSTEAFF.